A selection of T cell receptor beta chains follows, all from one sample in a study of T cell changes during pregnancy in multiple sclerosis. The repertoire was sequenced with immunoSEQ multiplex PCR; TCRdb's copy has only in-frame clones and lacks some. Of tens of thousands of clones listed, more than 90% are singletons. Sequenced material: peripheral blood, taken in the second trimester of pregnancy. The origin of the receptors is a female donor with multiple sclerosis, enrolled in a pregnancy study. Both conserved end residues are part of each CDR3. The D gene is left open where the match is weak. Only part of the rows carry a size: once, few, many, or a class if the clone is expanded.

clone size: .
J gene: TRBJ2-7
D gene: .
V gene: TRBV5-6
CDR3 protein: CASSLRAAYEQYF
CDR3 DNA: TGTGCCAGCAGCTTAAGAGCGGCTTACGAGCAGTACTTC

clone size: .
J gene: TRBJ2-7
D gene: TRBD2
V gene: TRBV10-3
CDR3 protein: CAISRVAGESAYEQYF
CDR3 DNA: TGTGCCATCAGCAGAGTAGCGGGAGAGTCGGCCTACGAGCAGTACTTC

clone size: .
J gene: TRBJ1-3
D gene: TRBD1
V gene: TRBV7-9
CDR3 protein: CASSSGQGGNTIYF
CDR3 DNA: TGTGCCAGCAGCTCGGGACAGGGCGGAAACACCATATATTTT

clone size: .
J gene: TRBJ1-2
D gene: .
V gene: TRBV5-1
CDR3 protein: CASSLGVGADGYTF
CDR3 DNA: TGCGCCAGCAGCTTGGGTGTAGGGGCGGATGGCTACACCTTC

clone size: .
J gene: TRBJ2-5
D gene: TRBD1
V gene: TRBV9
CDR3 protein: CASSLSTGEETQYF
CDR3 DNA: TGTGCCAGCAGCCTTTCGACAGGGGAAGAGACCCAGTACTTC

clone size: .
J gene: TRBJ2-2
D gene: TRBD2
V gene: TRBV19
CDR3 protein: CASSLTPSGIFSGELFF
CDR3 DNA: TGTGCCAGTAGTCTCACTCCTAGCGGGATCTTCTCCGGGGAGCTGTTTTTT

clone size: .
J gene: TRBJ2-3
D gene: TRBD2
V gene: TRBV28
CDR3 protein: CAVAVGTSGTDTQYF
CDR3 DNA: TGTGCGGTAGCGGTGGGAACTAGCGGCACAGATACGCAGTATTTT

clone size: .
J gene: TRBJ2-3
D gene: .
V gene: TRBV27
CDR3 protein: CASSPRGRGLGTDTQYF
CDR3 DNA: TGTGCCAGCAGTCCCAGAGGACGGGGGTTGGGCACAGATACGCAGTATTTT

clone size: .
J gene: TRBJ2-1
D gene: TRBD2
V gene: TRBV18
CDR3 protein: CASSPQTSGGSYNEQFF
CDR3 DNA: TGTGCCAGCTCACCTCAAACTAGCGGGGGCTCCTACAATGAGCAGTTCTTC

clone size: .
J gene: TRBJ2-1
D gene: .
V gene: TRBV7-9
CDR3 protein: CASSLELTGSGNEQFF
CDR3 DNA: TGTGCCAGCAGCTTAGAGTTAACAGGGTCAGGCAATGAGCAGTTCTTC

clone size: .
J gene: TRBJ1-1
D gene: .
V gene: TRBV2
CDR3 protein: CASSILRENTEAFF
CDR3 DNA: TGTGCCAGCAGTATCCTCCGGGAGAACACTGAAGCTTTCTTT

clone size: .
J gene: TRBJ2-7
D gene: .
V gene: TRBV11-3
CDR3 protein: CASSSRPSYEQYF
CDR3 DNA: TGTGCCAGCAGCTCTAGACCTTCCTACGAGCAGTACTTC

clone size: .
J gene: TRBJ2-2
D gene: TRBD2
V gene: TRBV13
CDR3 protein: CASSLGVAGSTGELFF
CDR3 DNA: TGTGCCAGCAGCTTAGGAGTAGCGGGGAGCACCGGGGAGCTGTTTTTT

clone size: .
J gene: TRBJ2-1
D gene: TRBD1
V gene: TRBV19
CDR3 protein: CASSIPWTGHEQFF
CDR3 DNA: TGTGCCAGTAGTATACCCTGGACAGGTCATGAGCAGTTCTTC

clone size: .
J gene: TRBJ2-7
D gene: TRBD2
V gene: TRBV7-9
CDR3 protein: CASSPGLAGETEQYF
CDR3 DNA: TGTGCCAGCAGCCCGGGACTAGCGGGAGAAACCGAGCAGTACTTC

clone size: .
J gene: TRBJ1-1
D gene: .
V gene: TRBV18
CDR3 protein: CASSPRGNTEAFF
CDR3 DNA: TGTGCCAGCTCCCCTCGGGGGAACACTGAAGCTTTCTTT

clone size: .
J gene: TRBJ1-2
D gene: .
V gene: TRBV9
CDR3 protein: CASSPTSTYGYTF
CDR3 DNA: TGTGCCAGCAGCCCCACTTCTACCTATGGCTACACCTTC

clone size: .
J gene: TRBJ1-2
D gene: .
V gene: TRBV11-2
CDR3 protein: CASSLYSNAVYTF
CDR3 DNA: TGTGCCAGCAGCTTATATTCAAACGCAGTCTACACCTTC

clone size: once
J gene: TRBJ2-2
D gene: .
V gene: TRBV6-6
CDR3 protein: CASSLPRGELFF
CDR3 DNA: TGTGCCAGCAGTTTACCACGGGGGGAGCTGTTTTTT

clone size: .
J gene: TRBJ1-3
D gene: .
V gene: TRBV28
CDR3 protein: CASSSSWEFSGNTIYF
CDR3 DNA: TGTGCCAGCAGTTCCTCTTGGGAGTTCTCTGGAAACACCATATATTTT

clone size: .
J gene: TRBJ2-1
D gene: TRBD2
V gene: TRBV28
CDR3 protein: CASTPPGTSNNEQFF
CDR3 DNA: TGTGCCAGCACCCCCCCCGGGACTAGCAACAATGAGCAGTTCTTC

clone size: .
J gene: TRBJ1-1
D gene: .
V gene: TRBV5-1
CDR3 protein: CASIGLNTEAFF
CDR3 DNA: TGCGCCAGCATCGGTTTGAACACTGAAGCTTTCTTT

clone size: .
J gene: TRBJ2-4
D gene: TRBD2
V gene: TRBV7-9
CDR3 protein: CASSIAGGKNIQYF
CDR3 DNA: TGTGCCAGCAGCATAGCGGGGGGAAAAAACATTCAGTACTTC

clone size: .
J gene: TRBJ2-1
D gene: .
V gene: TRBV5-4
CDR3 protein: CASSPGKRFSYNEQFF
CDR3 DNA: TGTGCCAGCAGCCCCGGCAAGCGTTTCTCCTACAATGAGCAGTTCTTC

clone size: .
J gene: TRBJ2-2
D gene: TRBD2
V gene: TRBV9
CDR3 protein: CASSPRTSRHTGELFF
CDR3 DNA: TGTGCCAGCAGCCCCAGGACTAGCAGACACACCGGGGAGCTGTTTTTT

clone size: .
J gene: TRBJ2-1
D gene: TRBD2
V gene: TRBV19
CDR3 protein: CASSRTSGTLRGEQFF
CDR3 DNA: TGTGCCAGTAGTAGGACTAGCGGGACACTTAGGGGTGAGCAGTTCTTC

clone size: once
J gene: TRBJ1-4
D gene: .
V gene: TRBV7-9
CDR3 protein: CASSLASGGGWEKLFF
CDR3 DNA: TGTGCCAGCAGCTTAGCGAGTGGTGGGGGCTGGGAAAAACTGTTTTTT

clone size: .
J gene: TRBJ2-7
D gene: TRBD1
V gene: TRBV10-2
CDR3 protein: CAIWDRSYEQYF
CDR3 DNA: TGCGCCATTTGGGACAGATCCTACGAGCAGTACTTC

clone size: once
J gene: TRBJ1-2
D gene: .
V gene: TRBV7-9
CDR3 protein: CASSLGEVYGYTF
CDR3 DNA: TGTGCCAGCAGCTTAGGGGAGGTCTATGGCTACACCTTC

clone size: .
J gene: TRBJ2-2
D gene: .
V gene: TRBV5-1
CDR3 protein: CASSLLGPANTGELFF
CDR3 DNA: TGCGCCAGCAGCTTGCTGGGCCCCGCGAACACCGGGGAGCTGTTTTTT

clone size: many
J gene: TRBJ1-1
D gene: TRBD1
V gene: TRBV9
CDR3 protein: CASSGTGVSEAFF
CDR3 DNA: TGTGCCAGCAGCGGGACAGGGGTCTCTGAAGCTTTCTTT

clone size: .
J gene: TRBJ2-3
D gene: TRBD2
V gene: TRBV29-1
CDR3 protein: CSVEALRLAKNTDTQYF
CDR3 DNA: TGCAGCGTTGAGGCCCTTCGACTAGCGAAAAACACAGATACGCAGTATTTT

clone size: .
J gene: TRBJ2-5
D gene: TRBD2
V gene: TRBV6-1
CDR3 protein: CASSDSSSGGQETQYF
CDR3 DNA: TGTGCCAGCAGTGATTCGTCTAGCGGGGGCCAAGAGACCCAGTACTTC

clone size: .
J gene: TRBJ2-3
D gene: TRBD2
V gene: TRBV7-2
CDR3 protein: CASSPRGISTDTQYF
CDR3 DNA: TGTGCCAGCAGCCCGCGGGGGATTAGCACAGATACGCAGTATTTT

clone size: .
J gene: TRBJ2-5
D gene: TRBD1
V gene: TRBV10-3
CDR3 protein: CAISESDDREETQYF
CDR3 DNA: TGTGCCATCAGTGAGTCGGACGACAGGGAAGAGACCCAGTACTTC

clone size: .
J gene: TRBJ1-5
D gene: .
V gene: TRBV18
CDR3 protein: CASSLGAGDNQPQHF
CDR3 DNA: TGTGCCAGCTCACTGGGCGCAGGGGACAATCAGCCCCAGCATTTT

clone size: once
J gene: TRBJ2-1
D gene: TRBD2
V gene: TRBV4-1
CDR3 protein: CASSQGLAGGPGNEQFF
CDR3 DNA: TGCGCCAGCAGCCAGGGACTAGCGGGAGGGCCCGGCAATGAGCAGTTCTTC

clone size: .
J gene: TRBJ2-5
D gene: TRBD2
V gene: TRBV28
CDR3 protein: CASSSPTSGYQETQYF
CDR3 DNA: TGTGCCAGCAGTTCCCCGACTAGCGGGTACCAAGAGACCCAGTACTTC

clone size: .
J gene: TRBJ2-1
D gene: TRBD2
V gene: TRBV4-1
CDR3 protein: CASSQGLAGAFSYNEQFF
CDR3 DNA: TGCGCCAGCAGCCAGGGACTAGCGGGGGCCTTCTCCTACAATGAGCAGTTCTTC

clone size: once
J gene: TRBJ2-5
D gene: .
V gene: TRBV7-9
CDR3 protein: CASSLASSPKETQYF
CDR3 DNA: TGTGCCAGCAGCTTAGCTTCTAGCCCGAAAGAGACCCAGTACTTC

clone size: once
J gene: TRBJ2-7
D gene: TRBD1
V gene: TRBV2
CDR3 protein: CASSPIDRAQYF
CDR3 DNA: TGTGCCAGCAGTCCGATCGACAGGGCACAGTACTTC

clone size: once
J gene: TRBJ1-4
D gene: .
V gene: TRBV9
CDR3 protein: CASSVGLEYNEKLFF
CDR3 DNA: TGTGCCAGCAGCGTAGGTCTAGAGTATAATGAAAAACTGTTTTTT